These 20 T cell receptor beta chains were all obtained from the same sample, sequenced in a study of blood T cell repertoires in COVID-19. Using immunoSEQ multiplex PCR, the repertoire was profiled, and TCRdb retains in-frame clones only, with some absent. Here the sample spans some 97,000 clones, 88% being singletons. The sequenced sample was peripheral blood. The receptors were sampled from a human donor in a cohort sampled during active COVID-19.

This sequence joins TRBV28 and TRBJ2-5, with 8 bases lining up with TRBD2. The CDR3 consists of 16 residues. V lost 6 bases to trimming and J lost 1 base; unmatched junction nucleotides: 10. Germline lookup yields CDR1 MDHEN and CDR2 SYDVKM. CDR3 amino acids: CASSPREGTFQETQYF. In DNA form, the CDR3 reads TGTGCCAGCAGCCCCCGGGAGGGAACTTTCCAAGAGACCCAGTACTTC.

This clone was picked up a small number of times. The chain employs TRBV6-2 or TRBV6-3 and TRBJ1-1; D gene ambiguous. Trimming removed 3 bases from V and 0 bases from J, with 5 bases in between. Germline CDR1 MNHEY, CDR2 SVGEGT. The CDR3 totals 13 residues. As DNA, the CDR3 is TGTGCCAGCAGTTATAGAGTGAACACTGAAGCTTTCTTT. Its translation: CASSYRVNTEAFF.

A single count supports this clone. The chain combines TRBV2 with TRBJ1-6, with 7 bases lining up with TRBD1. CDR3 length: 12 amino acids. Germline loops: CDR1 SNHLY, CDR2 FYNNEI. Unmatched junction bases numbered 2, after V lost 8 bases and J lost 7 bases. CDR3 region: CASGTDNSPLHF. DNA for the CDR3: TGTGCCAGCGGGACAGACAATTCACCCCTCCACTTT.

The V and J genes are TRBV4-1 and TRBJ1-3; TRBD1 agrees at 8 bases. Trimming cost V 1 base and J 5 bases; bases outside gene matches: 4. Germline-derived CDR1 and CDR2 are MGHRA and YSYEKL. The CDR3 covers 15 residues. The CDR3 nucleotides read TGCGCCAGCAGCCAAGGAACAGGGGGGAGAAACACCATATATTTT. This encodes CASSQGTGGRNTIYF.

The CDR3 DNA follows: TGTGCCAGCAGCCAAGATTGGTCGCCTAGCGGGATTAATGAGCAGTTCTTC. Translation gives CASSQDWSPSGINEQFF. This sequence joins TRBV4-2 and TRBJ2-1; TRBD2 matches 9 bases. The CDR3 loop spans 17 amino acids. Trimming cost V 0 bases and J 7 bases; bases outside gene matches: 10. Germline V gives CDR1 LGHNA, CDR2 YNFKEQ.

The chain uses TRBV6-5 and TRBJ1-1, with 7 bases matching TRBD1. The CDR3 extends over 14 amino acids. The ends lost 6 bases at V and 4 bases at J; junction bases unmatched: 8. Looked up from germline, CDR1 is MNHEY and CDR2 is SVGAGI. The chain's CDR3 is CASSRPTGVTEAFF. The CDR3 nucleotides read TGTGCCAGCAGCCGCCCAACAGGGGTCACTGAAGCTTTCTTT.

The V gene is TRBV5-1, the J gene TRBJ2-3, with 7 positions matching TRBD2. V lost 2 bases and J lost 2; bases outside the gene matches: 5. The CDR3 is 15 residues long. Germline CDR1 reads SGHRS; CDR2 reads YFSETQ. Here the CDR3 reads CASSLSGTNTDTQYF. In nucleotides, the CDR3 is TGCGCCAGCAGCTTAAGCGGGACTAACACAGATACGCAGTATTTT.

The V and J genes are TRBV19 and TRBJ1-2; TRBD1 matches 9 bases. The CDR3 is made up of 15 amino acids. Trimming at V came to 5 bases and at J to 6 bases, leaving 10 bases not matched to a gene. Per germline, CDR1 LNHDA and CDR2 SQIVND (reference sequence). The CDR3 is CASSRGTGSENGYTF. DNA for the CDR3: TGTGCCAGTAGTCGAGGGACAGGGTCAGAAAATGGCTACACCTTC.

This sequence joins TRBV30 and TRBJ1-1, with a tentative D call TRBD1 (5 bases). CDR1 GTSNPN and CDR2 SVGIG come from the germline V gene (reference sequence). The CDR3 spans 13 residues. Trimming removed 4 bases at V and 6 bases at J, with 15 bases between. CDR3 DNA sequence: TGTGCCTGGAAAATGGACACGGGAGCTGAAGCTTTCTTT. It encodes CAWKMDTGAEAFF.

The chain links TRBV29-1 to TRBJ2-7; tentative D call: TRBD1 (5 bases). This CDR3 region has 11 residues. Trimming removed 4 bases at V and 4 bases at J, with 8 bases between. Germline CDR1 SQVTM, CDR2 ANQGSEA. The CDR3 DNA reads TGCAGCGTTGTGGCAGGGTACGAGCAGTACTTC. The encoded protein is CSVVAGYEQYF.

The V gene is TRBV7-3, the J gene TRBJ2-5; no definite D call. CDR1 is SGHTA, CDR2 FQGTGA, per germline. V was cut by 0 bases and J by 5 bases, with 10 bases left in between. The CDR3 is 14 residues long. CDR3 amino acids: CASSLTYRRETQYF. Written as DNA, the CDR3 is TGTGCCAGCAGCTTAACGTACCGCAGGGAGACCCAGTACTTC.

V gene TRBV4-1 combines with J gene TRBJ2-2; a weak D match, TRBD1 (6 bases). There are 16 residues in the CDR3. Germline assignment: CDR1 MGHRA and CDR2 YSYEKL. The ends were cut back, 0 bases at V and 5 bases at J, with 13 bases in the middle. CDR3 loop: CASSQDRQGMTGELFF. The CDR3 coding sequence is TGCGCCAGCAGCCAAGATAGGCAGGGGATGACCGGGGAGCTGTTTTTT.

This chain uses TRBV14 with TRBJ2-5, with 9 bases fitting TRBD2. After removal of 2 bases from V and 1 base from J, the junction contained 11 bases not matched to a gene. The CDR3 runs 18 residues. Germline V CDR1 and CDR2: SGHDN, FVKESK. CDR3 amino acids: CASSQRPTSGWLQETQYF. Written as DNA, the CDR3 is TGTGCCAGCAGCCAAAGGCCAACTAGCGGGTGGCTCCAAGAGACCCAGTACTTC.

This clone is a singleton in its sample. This sequence joins TRBV2 and TRBJ1-1, with a possible D match to TRBD1 (6 bases). V lost 8 bases and J 4 bases, leaving 17 bases between the germline ends. The CDR3 length is 14 residues. Germline CDR1 SNHLY, CDR2 FYNNEI. The CDR3 protein is CASRRGSQGTEAFF. CDR3 DNA: TGTGCCAGCCGCAGAGGGTCACAGGGCACTGAAGCTTTCTTT.

The chain couples TRBV2 to TRBJ2-7; 10 positions agree with TRBD2. There are 15 residues in the CDR3. The junction had 6 bases not matched to a gene; V was cut back by 6 bases and J by 1 base. Germline lookup yields CDR1 SNHLY and CDR2 FYNNEI. The CDR3 nucleotides read TGTGCCAGCAGAAAGACTAGCGGGCGGTCCTACGAGCAGTACTTC. This sequence encodes CASRKTSGRSYEQYF.

The rearrangement joins TRBV6-2 or TRBV6-3 to TRBJ2-1, with 13 nucleotides matching TRBD2. V was clipped by 2 bases and J by 7 bases; unmatched bases: 17. This CDR3 has 20 residues. CDR1 and CDR2 (germline): MNHEY, SVGEGT. In DNA, the CDR3 is TGTGCCAGCAGTTACCCCATGACAGGGGGGACTAGCGGGACTACGAATGAGCAGTTCTTC. This codes for CASSYPMTGGTSGTTNEQFF.

The J gene is TRBJ2-1, the V gene TRBV3-1 (or the pseudogene TRBV3-2), with 12 bases fitting TRBD2. The junction had 9 bases not matched to a gene; V was cut back by 5 bases and J by 7 bases. Germline V lookup: CDR1 LGHDT, CDR2 YNNKEL (reference sequence). This CDR3 region has 16 residues. The CDR3 here is CASSVRLAGVGNEQFF. The CDR3 nucleotides are TGTGCCAGCAGCGTCCGACTAGCGGGAGTAGGAAATGAGCAGTTCTTC.

The chain is built from TRBV19 and TRBJ2-5; possibly TRBD1 for D (7 bases). This CDR3 has 16 residues. V dropped 4 bases and J dropped 2 bases, with 17 bases sitting between them. Germline V gene sequence: CDR1 LNHDA, CDR2 SQIVND (reference sequence). DNA of the CDR3: TGTGCCAGTAGTAGCGACAGGGTGGGGGGTCAAGAGACCCAGTACTTC. Translation gives CASSSDRVGGQETQYF. The full variable domain, its missing parts supplied by reference TRBV19 and TRBJ2-5, is DGGITQSPKYLFRKEGQNVTLSCEQNLNHDAMYWYRQDPGQGLRLIYYSQIVNDFQKGDIAEGYSVSREKKESFPLTVTSAQKNPTAFYLCASSSDRVGGQETQYFGPGTRLLVL.

The gene calls are TRBV19 and TRBJ2-3; D uncertain. Germline V lookup: CDR1 LNHDA, CDR2 SQIVND (reference sequence). There are 13 residues in the CDR3. Trimming shortened V by 4 bases and J by 2 bases, and 7 bases separated the two germline ends. CDR3: CASSKLNTDTQYF. In nucleotides, the CDR3 is TGTGCCAGTAGTAAACTTAACACAGATACGCAGTATTTT.

The chain links TRBV29-1 to TRBJ1-2; D unresolved. The CDR3 spans 13 residues. Germline loops: CDR1 SQVTM, CDR2 ANQGSEA. Trimming removed 0 bases at V and 2 bases at J, with 7 bases between. CDR3 bases: TGCAGCGTTGAAGAGAGTCCCAACTATGGCTACACCTTC. Translating it yields CSVEESPNYGYTF.